This T cell receptor (beta chain) was documented in a study of blood T cell repertoires in COVID-19 (TCRdb year 2020). About the full investigation: Samples from collaborators originated in the United States, Italy and Spain and spanned both the acute and convalescent phases of COVID-19. The prospective study material was composed of cDNA or gDNA derived from T cells, B-cell-depleted T cells, or PBMCs. The dataset comprised deeply sampled blood TCRbeta repertoires from subjects exposed to, actively infected with, or recovered from COVID-19. The repertoires were made available in a free public database intended to serve as a resource for research on the immune response to SARS-CoV-2. The samples were drawn from two sources: the first 160 participants of the ongoing ImmuneRACE study, and 1,254 subjects contributed by 6 global collaborators. Sample metadata almost always included a de-identified subject ID, COVID-19 status, age in years and sex. Where available, HLA class I and class II types were obtained from metadata supplied by the sample provider rather than from assay-based typing.

This clone was observed a single time. This clone's antigen is unknown. Base qualities are not provided; no much larger clone lies one nucleotide away. Findings and caveats that apply to the study as a whole: The amount of clinical and demographic metadata varied by source and participant and was provided uncurated.

The immunoSEQ Assay, a bias-controlled multiplex PCR, was used to amplify TCRbeta CDR3 regions from genomic DNA. The study's processing was this. Within the assay, amplification of reference gene primers was used to estimate how many nucleated cells each sample contained. Sequence reads were collapsed and filtered to measure the absolute abundance of every unique TCRbeta CDR3 rearrangement. For each sample, productive Simpson clonality was calculated as the square root of Simpson's diversity index over productive rearrangements. TCRdb stores this immuneACCESS table with in-frame sequences only. Part of the clones is absent; in the studies checked, under half of the shortfall reflects unresolved V genes, and no reason is known for the rest. V and J calls and clone size are as listed in that table; D and trimming were resolved from the DNA. For this sample there are approximately 210,000 clones; under 90% appear just once. The ten largest clones take up roughly 2.7% of the sample.

There are 13 amino acids in the CDR3, from cysteine to phenylalanine inclusive. The read is trimmed to its CDR3 DNA, 39 bases read in frame from base 1. The germline V gene gives CDR1 as SGHNT and CDR2 as YENEEA. V loses 5 bases of germline sequence and J loses 2 bases, and the interval between the two ends is 10 bases. Collaborating institutions collected whole blood in K2EDTA tubes following their own protocols. For TCRbeta analysis, collaborator samples were shipped as frozen whole blood, as isolated PBMCs, or as DNA extracted from either sample type. This clonotype was obtained from a woman in her thirties or forties with active or convalescent COVID-19. Input material: peripheral blood. The chain was built from TRBV11-3 and TRBJ2-7; the best D guess is TRBD2, with 5 bases matching. The nucleotide sequence is given as TGTGCCAGCAGCCAGCCCGGGACCTACGAGCAGTACTTC. Its protein is CASSQPGTYEQYF.